These 9 T cell receptor beta chains were all obtained from the same sample, sequenced in a study of CD4 T cell repertoires in COVID-19 (dated by TCRdb to the early 2020s). The library was obtained by the immunoSEQ multiplex PCR assay. TCRdb carries this immuneACCESS record with in-frame sequences only. Its versions omit some clonotypes, under half of them owing to an unresolved V gene in the studies checked, with the rest unexplained. The sample table holds over 75,000 clones, of which 83% were seen once. Over 0.45% of the sample goes to the ten largest clones. The time point label for this specimen denotes: sample from a COVID-19-recovered individual after infection. Sequences were derived from CD4+ T cells from peripheral blood, sampled after recovery from COVID-19. The receptors stem from a human donor who had COVID-19.

The chain employs TRBV7-9 and TRBJ1-2; unclear D gene. Germline V gene sequence: CDR1 SEHNR, CDR2 FQNEAQ (reference sequence). The ends were cut back, 1 base at V and 4 bases at J, with 10 bases in the middle. This CDR3 comprises 14 residues. CDR3 coding DNA: TGTGCCAGCAGCTTAGATACGAAAGGCTATGGCTACACCTTC. This gives the protein CASSLDTKGYGYTF.

This chain connects TRBV6-5 to TRBJ1-1; D is unresolved. Trimming cost V 2 bases and J 2 bases, with 6 bases left between them. The germline gives CDR1 MNHEY, CDR2 SVGAGI. This CDR3 has 13 residues. The DNA of the CDR3 is TGTGCCAGCAGTTACCCTTCAAACACTGAAGCTTTCTTT. Residues: CASSYPSNTEAFF.

The CDR3 is CASSMAVGASNTGELFF. CDR3 DNA: TGTGCCAGTAGCATGGCTGTCGGGGCCTCGAACACCGGGGAGCTGTTTTTT. The chain has TRBV19 and TRBJ2-2; the D gene could be TRBD1 or TRBD2 (5 bases each). The CDR3 is 17 residues long. The V gene lost 6 bases and the J gene lost 0 bases, with 17 bases spanning the gap. The germline V gene encodes CDR1 LNHDA and CDR2 SQIVND (reference sequence).

The rearrangement joins TRBV10-3 to TRBJ2-1; D possibly uses TRBD1 or TRBD2 (5 bases each). CDR3 length: 13 residues. Germline V gene data show CDR1 as ENHRY and CDR2 as SYGVKD. Trimming stripped 4 bases from V and 8 bases from J, with 12 bases between. In DNA, the CDR3 is TGTGCCATCAGTGTGGGGTGGGGGTATGAGCAGTTCTTC. Translated: CAISVGWGYEQFF.

The genes are TRBV19 and TRBJ1-4, with D unresolved. The CDR3 totals 15 residues. V was trimmed by 10 bases and J by 0 bases, leaving 15 bases between them. Germline loops: CDR1 LNHDA, CDR2 SQIVND (reference sequence). CDR3 DNA: TGTGCCACCAGTTACGCGGTGACAACTAATGAAAAACTGTTTTTT. Its protein product is CATSYAVTTNEKLFF.

The chain is built from TRBV3-1 (or the pseudogene TRBV3-2) and TRBJ1-6, with unresolved D. The CDR3 is 13 residues long. Germline values: CDR1 LGHDT, CDR2 YNNKEL (reference sequence). The germline V and J ends were trimmed by 4 bases and 7 bases, with 8 bases remaining between them. The CDR3 here is CASSPPRNSPLHF. CDR3 DNA sequence: TGTGCCAGCAGCCCCCCACGGAATTCACCCCTCCACTTT.

This chain connects TRBV30 to TRBJ2-3; TRBD1 matches at 7 bases. CDR3 size: 14 residues. The V gene's germline CDR1 is GTSNPN and CDR2 SVGIG (reference sequence). V was pared by 1 base and J by 1 base, with 2 bases of the junction left unmatched. Written as DNA, the CDR3 is TGTGCCTGGAGTGCTGACAGGGGCACAGATACGCAGTATTTT. Amino acid sequence: CAWSADRGTDTQYF.

This rearrangement joins TRBV19 to TRBJ1-4; D gene ambiguous. Trimming removed 7 bases from V and 0 bases from J, with 12 bases in between. This CDR3 is built from 15 residues. CDR1 and CDR2 (germline): LNHDA, SQIVND (reference sequence). The CDR3: CASIKDPATNEKLFF. CDR3 sequence (DNA): TGTGCCAGTATTAAAGACCCAGCAACTAATGAAAAACTGTTTTTT.

In its sample, this clone was seen once. This sequence joins TRBV6-5 and TRBJ2-3; no clear D. V was pared by 6 bases and J by 3 bases, with 7 bases between. Germline values: CDR1 MNHEY, CDR2 SVGAGI. The CDR3 contains 12 residues. CDR3 loop: CASSPRTDTQYF. The DNA of the CDR3 is TGTGCCAGCAGCCCAAGGACAGATACGCAGTATTTT.